Shown below are 26 T cell receptor beta chains from a single sample sequenced in a study of T cell responses to AZD1222 COVID-19 vaccine. Sequenced by immunoSEQ multiplex PCR; TCRdb stores in-frame clones only, minus some. This sample yields some 120,000 clones, of which about 87% are seen a single time; 10% belongs to the top ten. Sequencing was performed on peripheral blood, taken on day 0 of AZD1222 vaccination. These receptor sequences come from an adult in good health.

The chain joins TRBV6-2 or TRBV6-3 to TRBJ2-5; TRBD1 is a possible D gene (5 bases). Trimming pared 6 bases from V and 2 bases from J, leaving 13 bases between. This CDR3 is 14 amino acids long. Germline CDR1 is MNHEY and CDR2 is SVGEGT. CDR3 in amino acids: CASSPTVIQETQYF. The CDR3 DNA reads TGTGCCAGCAGCCCGACAGTGATACAAGAGACCCAGTACTTC.

The V call is TRBV5-1, the J call TRBJ1-2; TRBD1 aligns across 9 bases. V shed 4 bases and J 11 bases; nucleotides not matched to a gene: 12. Germline V CDR1 and CDR2: SGHRS, YFSETQ. The CDR3 runs 14 residues. The CDR3 region has the DNA TGCGCCAGCAGCGCCCGGACAGGGGAAACTGGTTACACCTTC. Translated, it gives CASSARTGETGYTF.

About this clone itself: Other DNA sequences in the sample encode the same CDR3. The chain employs TRBV4-2 and TRBJ2-7, with 7 bases lining up with TRBD1. The CDR3 has 13 amino acids. Looked up from germline, CDR1 is LGHNA and CDR2 is YNFKEQ. V lost 0 bases, J lost 4 bases, and 0 bases stayed unmatched. The CDR3: CASSQETGYEQYF. CDR3 DNA: TGTGCCAGCAGCCAAGAGACAGGGTACGAGCAGTACTTC.

This chain joins TRBV7-2 and TRBJ2-1; 9 positions agree with TRBD2. V lost 2 bases and J lost 7; bases outside the gene matches: 12. The V gene's germline CDR1 is SGHTA and CDR2 FQGNSA. There are 17 residues in the CDR3. CDR3 amino acids: CASSLRYRLADQNEQFF. The CDR3 region has the DNA TGTGCCAGCAGCTTACGTTATCGACTAGCGGACCAAAATGAGCAGTTCTTC.

V gene TRBV5-6 combines with J gene TRBJ2-3; 13 bases agree with TRBD2. Germline V gives CDR1 SGHDT, CDR2 YYEEEE. Trimming took 3 bases from V and 5 from J; bases not matched to a gene: 6. CDR3 length: 16 amino acids. CDR3 loop: CASSYWTSGRGDTQYF. CDR3 nucleotide sequence: TGTGCCAGCAGCTACTGGACTAGCGGGAGAGGAGATACGCAGTATTTT.

The chain has TRBV15 and TRBJ2-1; D is unresolved. The CDR3 has 13 amino acids. V lost 3 bases and J lost 7, with 10 bases in between. CDR1 and CDR2 (germline): LNHNV, YYDKDF (reference sequence). DNA of the CDR3: TGTGCCACCAGCAGTCTTAGTGCGAATGAGCAGTTCTTC. Translating it yields CATSSLSANEQFF.

This clone has only a few counts. The chain has TRBV27 and TRBJ1-2; D gene uncertain. CDR1 and CDR2 (germline): MNHEY, SMNVEV (reference sequence). CDR3 length: 15 residues. Deletions cut 2 bases from V and 0 bases from J, with 10 bases between. This CDR3 reads CASSLIGRTNYGYTF. The CDR3 bases are TGTGCCAGCAGTTTAATTGGAAGGACTAACTATGGCTACACCTTC.

This rearrangement joins TRBV6-2 or TRBV6-3 to TRBJ1-4; D is perhaps TRBD1 (5 bases). Trimming took 7 bases from V and 8 from J, leaving 23 bases between them. Germline CDR1 reads MNHEY; CDR2 reads SVGEGT. The CDR3 has 16 amino acids. The DNA for the CDR3 is TGTGCCAGCACCCCTGCTGGAGGGGCATGGGAAGAAAAACTGTTTTTT. Translated, it gives CASTPAGGAWEEKLFF.

This chain connects TRBV7-8 to TRBJ1-2; D is uncertain. The CDR3 consists of 14 residues. CDR1 and CDR2 from the germline V gene are SGHVS and FQNEAQ. V gave up 4 bases and J gave up 2 bases, with 11 bases separating them. The DNA for the CDR3 is TGTGCCAGCAGCTCTAAGACGATAAACTATGGCTACACCTTC. Amino acids: CASSSKTINYGYTF.

The chain uses TRBV11-1 and TRBJ1-2; TRBD1 is a possible D gene (6 bases). The germline gives CDR1 SGHAT, CDR2 FQDESV (reference sequence). The CDR3 covers 12 residues. Deletions cut 3 bases from V and 6 bases from J, with 8 bases between. CDR3 residues: CASSFQGNGYTF. In DNA form, the CDR3 reads TGTGCCAGCAGCTTCCAGGGGAATGGCTACACCTTC.

V and J are TRBV9 and TRBJ1-3; possibly TRBD1 for D (5 bases). Germline V lookup: CDR1 SGDLS, CDR2 YYNGEE. The CDR3 runs 15 residues. The V and J ends lost 4 bases and 3 bases respectively, with 14 bases between them. The CDR3 loop is CASSYTSGLGNTIYF. The CDR3 DNA follows: TGTGCCAGCAGCTATACTTCAGGGCTTGGAAACACCATATATTTT.

The V and J genes are TRBV5-6 and TRBJ2-1; D may be TRBD1 or TRBD2 (5 bases each). This CDR3 is built from 12 residues. Trimming pared 4 bases from V and 9 bases from J, leaving 11 bases between. Germline V lookup: CDR1 SGHDT, CDR2 YYEEEE. For the CDR3, the DNA is TGTGCCAGCAGCCCCGGGGCCGGTGAGCAGTTCTTC. This translates into CASSPGAGEQFF.

The chain is built from TRBV11-2 and TRBJ2-1, with D uncertain. Germline V gene lookup returns CDR1 SGHAT and CDR2 FQNNGV. V was trimmed by 5 bases and J by 8 bases, leaving 13 bases between them. This CDR3 has 13 amino acids. CDR3 DNA sequence: TGTGCCAGCAGCCCCACCGCTGGCCATGAGCAGTTCTTC. This codes for CASSPTAGHEQFF. The whole variable domain, remainder taken from reference TRBV11-2 and TRBJ2-1, is EAGVAQSPRYKIIEKRQSVAFWCNPISGHATLYWYQQILGQGPKLLIQFQNNGVVDDSQLPKDRFSAERLKGVDSTLKIQPAKLEDSAVYLCASSPTAGHEQFFGPGTRLTVL.

In its sample, this clone was seen once. In nucleotides, the CDR3 is TGTGCCTGGAGTATAGGGCACTCCTACGAGCAGTACTTC. Translating it yields CAWSIGHSYEQYF. The chain links TRBV30 to TRBJ2-7, with D unresolved. CDR1 and CDR2 from the germline V gene are GTSNPN and SVGIG (reference sequence). Trimming pared 2 bases from V and 0 bases from J, leaving 8 bases between. This CDR3 contains 13 residues.

The chain uses TRBV18 and TRBJ1-6, with D possibly matching TRBD1 (6 bases). CDR3 length: 15 residues. The germline V gene has CDR1 KGHSH and CDR2 LQKENI. Trimming pared 1 base from V and 5 bases from J, leaving 9 bases between. The CDR3 sequence: CASSPLQGNNSPLHF. DNA of the CDR3: TGTGCCAGCTCACCACTGCAGGGGAATAATTCACCCCTCCACTTT.

The gene calls are TRBV11-2 and TRBJ1-5; D is perhaps TRBD1 (5 bases). The germline V gene encodes CDR1 SGHAT and CDR2 FQNNGV. Trimming took off 4 bases at V and 5 bases at J, with 9 bases between the two ends. The length of the CDR3 is 13 residues. Here the CDR3 reads CASSSGLDQPQHF. CDR3 nucleotide sequence: TGTGCCAGCAGCTCGGGGCTGGATCAGCCCCAGCATTTT.

This clone came up once. The chain combines TRBV6-5 with TRBJ1-2; possible D gene TRBD1, 5 bases. CDR3 length: 14 amino acids. Germline V gene sequence: CDR1 MNHEY, CDR2 SVGAGI. The germline V and J ends were trimmed by 2 bases and 2 bases, with 9 bases remaining between them. The CDR3 coding sequence is TGTGCCAGCAGTTACGGGGCAAAAAACTATGGCTACACCTTC. Translated, it gives CASSYGAKNYGYTF.

The chain recombines TRBV28 with TRBJ2-3, with TRBD1 matching over 7 bases. Germline lookup yields CDR1 MDHEN and CDR2 SYDVKM. The CDR3 consists of 14 residues. V trimming: 6 bases; J trimming: 8 bases; junction bases outside the gene matches: 11. CDR3 sequence: CASRLTGTSGTQYF. The CDR3 coding sequence is TGTGCCAGCAGGTTGACAGGGACGTCTGGTACGCAGTATTTT.

The chain employs TRBV6-2 or TRBV6-3 and TRBJ2-7, with a possible D match to TRBD2 (7 bases). With 0 bases removed from V and 9 bases from J, the gap between germline ends came to 15 bases. The CDR3 spans 14 residues. Germline loops: CDR1 MNHEY, CDR2 SVGEGT. In nucleotides, the CDR3 is TGTGCCAGCAGTTACTCGGCGGGGGCTTCTGGGCAGTACTTC. This codes for CASSYSAGASGQYF.

V gene TRBV5-6 combines with J gene TRBJ2-1; D may be TRBD2 (6 bases). The CDR3 runs to 16 residues. V lost 4 bases and J lost 0, with 14 bases in between. The V gene's germline CDR1 is SGHDT and CDR2 YYEEEE. The CDR3 sequence is CASSEPAGSSYNEQFF. DNA for the CDR3: TGTGCCAGCAGCGAGCCGGCGGGGAGCTCCTACAATGAGCAGTTCTTC. The full variable domain, its missing parts supplied by reference TRBV5-6 and TRBJ2-1, is DAGVTQSPTHLIKTRGQQVTLRCSPKSGHDTVSWYQQALGQGPQFIFQYYEEEERQRGNFPDRFSGHQFPNYSSELNVNALLLGDSALYLCASSEPAGSSYNEQFFGPGTRLTVL.

The V call is TRBV7-9, the J call TRBJ2-7; 7 positions agree with TRBD1. Unmatched junction bases numbered 12, after V lost 7 bases and J lost 3 bases. The CDR3 loop spans 15 amino acids. CDR1 and CDR2 from the germline V gene are SEHNR and FQNEAQ (reference sequence). The CDR3 sequence is CASTARDREIYEQYF. The CDR3 nucleotides are TGTGCCAGCACCGCCCGAGACAGGGAAATCTACGAGCAGTACTTC.

The V call is TRBV27, the J call TRBJ1-1, with 7 nucleotides matching TRBD1. Germline-derived CDR1 and CDR2 are MNHEY and SMNVEV (reference sequence). This CDR3 comprises 13 residues. The ends lost 6 bases at V and 1 base at J; junction bases unmatched: 2. CDR3 DNA sequence: TGTGCCAGCAGGGACAGGCCGAACACTGAAGCTTTCTTT. Amino acids: CASRDRPNTEAFF.

The chain couples TRBV6-5 to TRBJ1-5, with D maybe TRBD1 (5 bases). Between the trimmed V and J ends, which lost 8 bases and 4 bases, there was a span of 12 bases. This CDR3 is 13 amino acids long. Germline CDR1 is MNHEY and CDR2 is SVGAGI. In DNA, the CDR3 is TGTGCCAGCCGACTCGGGGGAAATCAGCCCCAGCATTTT. Translation gives CASRLGGNQPQHF.

This chain joins TRBV5-1 and TRBJ1-3, with TRBD1 identical over 8 bases. Trimming at V came to 4 bases and at J to 8 bases, leaving 5 bases not matched to a gene. CDR3 size: 13 residues. Germline CDR1 is SGHRS and CDR2 is YFSETQ. The CDR3 loop reads CASSMTGADTIYF. The CDR3 nucleotides are TGCGCCAGCAGCATGACAGGGGCGGACACCATATATTTT.

The V call is TRBV29-1, the J call TRBJ1-6; possibly TRBD1 for D (6 bases). This CDR3 is built from 14 residues. Germline V gives CDR1 SQVTM, CDR2 ANQGSEA. Trimming removed 6 bases at V and 1 base at J, with 10 bases between. The DNA for the CDR3 is TGCAGCGTCATCAGGGGATCCTATAATTCACCCCTCCACTTT. It translates to CSVIRGSYNSPLHF.

The CDR3 coding sequence is TGTGCCAGCAGCCCGACAGGCTCGGCTGGAAACACCATATATTTT. This translates into CASSPTGSAGNTIYF. J is TRBJ1-3 and V is TRBV9, with D possibly TRBD1 on 6 matching bases. The germline gives CDR1 SGDLS, CDR2 YYNGEE. Trimming shortened V by 4 bases and J by 2 bases, and 13 bases separated the two germline ends. The CDR3 extends over 15 amino acids.